This is a list of T cell receptor beta chains from one sample in a study of beta chain features in type 1 diabetes. Here immunoSEQ multiplex PCR was the method, and the copy in TCRdb shows in-frame clones only, minus some. The table records 250,000 or so clones, roughly 30% of them present only once. Sequenced sample: central memory CD4+ T cells from blood. The receptors shown here come from a man aged 25-40 years in good health. The CDR3 runs from the conserved cysteine through the conserved F or W. D genes are given only for firm matches. Expanded clones are given a class, and other clones once, few, many or no size at all.

D | size | J | V | CDR3 | DNA
NA | few | TRBJ1-5 | TRBV7-9 | CASEGGPNQPQHF | TGTGCCAGCGAGGGGGGCCCCAATCAGCCCCAGCATTTT
NA | NA | TRBJ2-5 | TRBV6-5 | CASSLAVGAGRETQYF | TGTGCCAGCAGTTTGGCAGTCGGGGCTGGCAGGGAGACCCAGTACTTC
NA | NA | TRBJ2-5 | TRBV5-1 | CASSYLGSQETQYF | TGCGCCAGCAGCTACCTGGGCAGCCAAGAGACCCAGTACTTC
TRBD1 | NA | TRBJ2-2 | TRBV4-3 | CASSQDGQVWAGELFF | TGCGCCAGCAGCCAAGACGGACAGGTCTGGGCCGGGGAGCTGTTTTTT
TRBD2 | NA | TRBJ2-1 | TRBV30 | CAWTGLANYNEQFF | TGTGCCTGGACGGGACTAGCGAACTACAATGAGCAGTTCTTC
NA | NA | TRBJ1-2 | TRBV10-3 | CAISESVTANYGYTF | TGTGCCATCAGTGAGTCCGTGACGGCTAACTATGGCTACACCTTC
NA | NA | TRBJ1-1 | TRBV5-1 | CASSLNLGEAFF | TGCGCCAGCAGCCTTAATCTGGGAGAAGCTTTCTTT
NA | NA | TRBJ2-1 | TRBV6-1 | CASSDQGTITYNEQFF | TGTGCCAGCAGTGATCAGGGTACGATCACCTACAATGAGCAGTTCTTC
NA | NA | TRBJ1-1 | TRBV5-1 | CASSLTTLTEAFF | TGCGCCAGCAGCTTAACAACTCTCACTGAAGCTTTCTTT
TRBD2 | NA | TRBJ2-3 | TRBV7-2 | CASSQRASGRTDTQYF | TGTGCCAGCAGCCAACGGGCTAGCGGGAGAACAGATACGCAGTATTTT
NA | NA | TRBJ2-3 | TRBV19 | CASSITDTQYF | TGTGCCAGTAGTATAACAGATACGCAGTATTTT
TRBD1 | few | TRBJ1-2 | TRBV10-3 | CAISATGVNYGYTF | TGTGCCATCAGCGCGACAGGGGTGAACTATGGCTACACCTTC
NA | few | TRBJ2-7 | TRBV30 | CAWSVSGAYEQYF | TGTGCCTGGAGTGTATCGGGAGCCTACGAGCAGTACTTC
NA | NA | TRBJ1-2 | TRBV9 | CASSVVPDYGYTF | TGTGCCAGCAGCGTAGTGCCGGACTATGGCTACACCTTC
TRBD2 | once | TRBJ2-1 | TRBV7-9 | CASSPNLAGAASYNEQFF | TGTGCCAGCAGCCCGAATCTAGCGGGAGCGGCGTCCTACAATGAGCAGTTCTTC
NA | few | TRBJ1-3 | TRBV29-1 | CSVQDILGNTIYF | TGCAGCGTTCAAGACATCCTCGGAAACACCATATATTTT
TRBD1 | NA | TRBJ2-3 | TRBV5-1 | CASSRGQISTDTQYF | TGCGCCAGCAGCCGGGGACAGATAAGCACAGATACGCAGTATTTT
NA | NA | TRBJ2-7 | TRBV29-1 | CSVEGPSYEQYF | TGCAGCGTTGAAGGGCCCTCCTACGAGCAGTACTTC
NA | NA | TRBJ2-1 | TRBV6-5 | CASSYRSYNEQFF | TGTGCCAGCAGTTACCGCAGCTACAATGAGCAGTTCTTC
NA | NA | TRBJ2-7 | TRBV2 | CASSDGRGYEQYF | TGTGCCAGCAGTGATGGAAGAGGGTACGAGCAGTACTTC
NA | NA | TRBJ2-1 | TRBV29-1 | CSVERDLLSNEQFF | TGCAGCGTTGAACGAGACCTCCTAAGCAATGAGCAGTTCTTC
NA | few | TRBJ2-1 | TRBV18 | CASSTTGAGNEQFF | TGTGCCAGCTCAACGACCGGGGCCGGGAATGAGCAGTTCTTC
NA | NA | TRBJ2-3 | TRBV5-6 | CASREQGRGTDTQYF | TGTGCCAGCAGGGAACAGGGTAGGGGCACAGATACGCAGTATTTT
TRBD1 | few | TRBJ2-4 | TRBV14 | CASSRTGLAKNIQYF | TGTGCCAGCAGCCGGACAGGGCTAGCCAAAAACATTCAGTACTTC
TRBD2 | NA | TRBJ2-1 | TRBV5-1 | CASSNASGRANNEQFF | TGCGCCAGCAGCAACGCTAGCGGGAGGGCCAACAATGAGCAGTTCTTC
NA | few | TRBJ1-2 | TRBV10-3 | CAISEGQTGAYGYTF | TGTGCCATCAGTGAGGGTCAGACAGGAGCCTATGGCTACACCTTC
NA | NA | TRBJ1-1 | TRBV5-1 | CASSLDPGVGNTEAFF | TGCGCCAGCAGCTTGGATCCGGGTGTGGGGAACACTGAAGCTTTCTTT
NA | NA | TRBJ1-1 | TRBV20-1 | CSAPPNTEAFF | TGCAGTGCCCCACCGAACACTGAAGCTTTCTTT
TRBD2 | NA | TRBJ2-1 | TRBV6-6 | CASLGAQRGANEQFF | TGTGCCAGTCTAGGGGCACAGCGGGGGGCCAATGAGCAGTTCTTC
NA | NA | TRBJ2-3 | TRBV4-2 | CASSQDITSTDTQYF | TGTGCCAGCAGCCAAGACATAACTAGCACAGATACGCAGTATTTT
NA | NA | TRBJ1-1 | TRBV6-5 | CASIGRLGPEAFF | TGTGCCAGCATTGGGAGGCTGGGCCCTGAAGCTTTCTTT
NA | once | TRBJ1-2 | TRBV5-1 | CASSVSQGHDYGYTF | TGCGCCAGCAGCGTATCTCAGGGGCACGACTATGGCTACACCTTC
NA | NA | TRBJ2-2 | TRBV30 | CAWSVGTLYTGELFF | TGTGCCTGGAGTGTAGGGACTTTATACACCGGGGAGCTGTTTTTT
TRBD2 | NA | TRBJ2-3 | TRBV5-1 | CASSLGTSGSADTQYF | TGCGCCAGCAGCTTGGGGACTAGCGGGAGCGCAGATACGCAGTATTTT
NA | few | TRBJ2-5 | TRBV4-3 | CASSQDRPGARVETQYF | TGCGCCAGCAGCCAAGATAGGCCGGGCGCCCGGGTAGAGACCCAGTACTTC
NA | few | TRBJ1-3 | TRBV30 | CAWVNRAGNTIYF | TGTGCCTGGGTTAACAGGGCTGGAAACACCATATATTTT
NA | NA | TRBJ2-2 | TRBV16 | CASSPSAGTYTGELFF | TGTGCCAGCAGCCCCTCCGCGGGGACCTACACCGGGGAGCTGTTTTTT
NA | few | TRBJ1-5 | TRBV4-3 | CASSPSPTSNQPQHF | TGCGCCAGCAGCCCAAGTCCTACGAGCAATCAGCCCCAGCATTTT
TRBD1 | NA | TRBJ2-7 | TRBV11-2 | CAVARDRFYEQYF | TGTGCCGTGGCCAGGGACAGATTCTACGAGCAGTACTTC
NA | NA | TRBJ1-1 | TRBV19 | CASSSFKGFRTEAFF | TGTGCCAGTAGCTCATTTAAAGGATTCCGGACTGAAGCTTTCTTT
TRBD2 | few | TRBJ2-7 | TRBV7-9 | CASSPGTNLYEQYF | TGTGCCAGCAGCCCCGGGACTAACCTCTACGAGCAGTACTTC
NA | many | TRBJ2-1 | TRBV7-2 | CASSLEGLDNEQFF | TGTGCCAGCAGCTTAGAGGGGCTTGACAATGAGCAGTTCTTC
TRBD1 | NA | TRBJ1-2 | TRBV5-6 | CASSFGQGIGNYGYTF | TGTGCCAGCAGTTTCGGACAGGGCATAGGGAACTATGGCTACACCTTC
NA | NA | TRBJ1-4 | TRBV30 | CAWSVGSGLNEKLFF | TGTGCCTGGAGTGTAGGGTCAGGACTTAATGAAAAACTGTTTTTT
TRBD1 | NA | TRBJ1-2 | TRBV7-2 | CASTRDRGDYGYTF | TGTGCCAGCACCCGGGACAGGGGGGACTATGGCTACACCTTC
TRBD2 | few | TRBJ2-3 | TRBV5-4 | CASGGGGRTDTQYF | TGTGCCAGCGGCGGCGGGGGGCGCACAGATACGCAGTATTTT
NA | few | TRBJ2-7 | TRBV7-2 | CASSADTYEQYF | TGTGCCAGCAGCGCCGACACCTACGAGCAGTACTTC
NA | few | TRBJ2-7 | TRBV7-9 | CASSLATHEQYF | TGTGCCAGCAGCTTGGCTACCCACGAGCAGTACTTC
NA | NA | TRBJ2-7 | TRBV5-1 | CASSGKPTYEQYF | TGCGCCAGTTCAGGGAAACCGACCTACGAGCAGTACTTC
TRBD1 | few | TRBJ2-3 | TRBV13 | CASSSTGTGDTDTQYF | TGTGCCAGCAGTTCCACCGGGACAGGGGACACAGATACGCAGTATTTT
NA | NA | TRBJ2-1 | TRBV7-2 | CASSPSTELHNEQFF | TGTGCCAGCAGCCCCTCGACGGAGTTACACAATGAGCAGTTCTTC
NA | NA | TRBJ1-5 | TRBV7-8 | CASSLVGNQPQHF | TGTGCCAGCAGCTTAGTGGGAAATCAGCCCCAGCATTTT
NA | few | TRBJ1-1 | TRBV30 | CAWRGGTHTEAFF | TGTGCCTGGAGGGGCGGGACTCACACTGAAGCTTTCTTT